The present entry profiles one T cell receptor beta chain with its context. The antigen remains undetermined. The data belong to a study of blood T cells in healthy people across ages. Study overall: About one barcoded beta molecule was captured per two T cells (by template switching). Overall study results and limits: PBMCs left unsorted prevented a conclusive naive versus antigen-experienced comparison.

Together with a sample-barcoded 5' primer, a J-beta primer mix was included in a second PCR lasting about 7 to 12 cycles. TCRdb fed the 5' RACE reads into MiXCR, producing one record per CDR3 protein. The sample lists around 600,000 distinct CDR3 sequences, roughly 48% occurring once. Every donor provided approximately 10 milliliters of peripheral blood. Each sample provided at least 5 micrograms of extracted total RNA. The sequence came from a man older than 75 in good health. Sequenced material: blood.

In nucleotides, the CDR3 is TGTGCCAGCAGTGACGGCCTAGGGAATGAGCAGTTCTTC. It encodes CASSDGLGNEQFF. This chain connects TRBV6-6 to TRBJ2-1; D ambiguous. This CDR3 region has 13 residues. Germline CDR1 reads MNHNY; CDR2 reads SVGAGI (reference sequence). V dropped 5 bases and J dropped 7 bases, with 12 bases sitting between them.